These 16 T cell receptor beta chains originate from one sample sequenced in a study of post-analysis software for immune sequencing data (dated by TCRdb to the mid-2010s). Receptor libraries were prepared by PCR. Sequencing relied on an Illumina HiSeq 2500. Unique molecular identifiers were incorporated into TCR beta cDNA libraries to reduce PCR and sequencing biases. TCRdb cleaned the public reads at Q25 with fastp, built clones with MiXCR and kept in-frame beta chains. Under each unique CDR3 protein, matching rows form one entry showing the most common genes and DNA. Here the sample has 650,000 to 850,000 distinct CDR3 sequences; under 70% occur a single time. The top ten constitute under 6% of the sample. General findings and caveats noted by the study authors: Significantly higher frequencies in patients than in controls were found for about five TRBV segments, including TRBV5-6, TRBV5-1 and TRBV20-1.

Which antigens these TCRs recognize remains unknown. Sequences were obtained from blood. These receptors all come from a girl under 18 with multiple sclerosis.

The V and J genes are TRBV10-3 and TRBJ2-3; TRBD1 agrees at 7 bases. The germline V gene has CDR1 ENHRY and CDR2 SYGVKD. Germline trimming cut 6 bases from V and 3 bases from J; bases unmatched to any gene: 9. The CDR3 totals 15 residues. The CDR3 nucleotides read TGTGCCATCAGGGCTGGACAGGTCATGACAGATACGCAGTATTTT. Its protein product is CAIRAGQVMTDTQYF.

The CDR3 reads CATKENTEAFF. CDR3 DNA: TGTGCCACCAAGGAGAACACTGAAGCTTTCTTT. The chain uses TRBV27 and TRBJ1-1; no reliable D call. Per the germline V gene, CDR1 is MNHEY and CDR2 is SMNVEV (reference sequence). Trimming took off 10 bases at V and 1 base at J, with 7 bases between the two ends. The CDR3 runs to 11 residues.

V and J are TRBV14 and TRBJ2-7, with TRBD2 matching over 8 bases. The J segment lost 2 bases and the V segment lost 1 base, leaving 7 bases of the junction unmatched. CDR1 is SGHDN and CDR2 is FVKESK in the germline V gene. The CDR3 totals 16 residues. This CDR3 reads CASSQVFSGTTYEQYF. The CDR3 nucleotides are TGTGCCAGCAGCCAAGTTTTTAGCGGGACGACCTACGAGCAGTACTTC.

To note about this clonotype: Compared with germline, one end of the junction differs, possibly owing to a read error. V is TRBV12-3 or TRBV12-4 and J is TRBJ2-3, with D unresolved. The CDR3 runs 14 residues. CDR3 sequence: CAGSRIVRPDTQYF. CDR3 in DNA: TGTGCCGGCAGTCGAATAGTGAGACCAGATACGCAGTATTTT.

CDR3 sequence (DNA): TGTGCCAGCAGCATAACCAGGGGAGGATCTGAGCAGTTCTTC. Translated, it gives CASSITRGGSEQFF. The chain has TRBV7-8 and TRBJ2-1; D tentatively fits TRBD1 or TRBD2 (6 bases each). The germline V gene encodes CDR1 SGHVS and CDR2 FQNEAQ. The CDR3 covers 14 residues. Trimming took off 5 bases at V and 9 bases at J, with 17 bases between the two ends.

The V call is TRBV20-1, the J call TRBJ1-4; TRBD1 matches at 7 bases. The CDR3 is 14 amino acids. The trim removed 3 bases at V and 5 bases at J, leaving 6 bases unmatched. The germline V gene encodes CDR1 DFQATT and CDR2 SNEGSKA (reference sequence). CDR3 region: CSARRQGINEKLFF. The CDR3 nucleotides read TGCAGTGCTAGGAGACAGGGAATAAATGAAAAACTGTTTTTT.

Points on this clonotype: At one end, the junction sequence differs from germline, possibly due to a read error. CDR3 DNA: TGTGCCGGCAGCGCCGGACTAGCGGGAGAGGAGACCCAGTACTTC. This encodes CAGSAGLAGEETQYF. V is TRBV9 and J is TRBJ2-5; TRBD2 matches 13 bases. Germline V lookup: CDR1 SGDLS, CDR2 YYNGEE. This CDR3 comprises 15 residues. Variable domain in full (rest from reference TRBV9 and TRBJ2-5): DSGVTQTPKHLITATGQRVTLRCSPRSGDLSVYWYQQSLDQGLQFLIQYYNGEERAKGNILERFSAQQFPDLHSELNLSSLELGDSALYFCAGSAGLAGEETQYFGPGTRLLVL.

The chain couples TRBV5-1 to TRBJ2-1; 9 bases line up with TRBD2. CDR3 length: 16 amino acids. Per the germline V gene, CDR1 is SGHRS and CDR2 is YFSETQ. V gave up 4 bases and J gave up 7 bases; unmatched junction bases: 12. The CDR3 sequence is CASSPAAGGLKNEQFF. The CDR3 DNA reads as TGCGCCAGCAGCCCTGCCGCGGGGGGGCTTAAGAATGAGCAGTTCTTC.

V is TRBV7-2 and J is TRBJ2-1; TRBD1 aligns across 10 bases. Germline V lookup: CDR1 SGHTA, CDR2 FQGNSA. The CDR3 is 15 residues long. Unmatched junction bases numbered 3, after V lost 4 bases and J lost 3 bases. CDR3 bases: TGTGCCAGCAGCTCGTGGACAGGGGGCTACAATGAGCAGTTCTTC. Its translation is CASSSWTGGYNEQFF.

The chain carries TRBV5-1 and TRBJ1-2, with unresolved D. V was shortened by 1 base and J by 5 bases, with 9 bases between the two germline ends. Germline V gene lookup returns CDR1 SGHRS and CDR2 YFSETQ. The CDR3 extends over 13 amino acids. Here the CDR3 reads CASSLSAAYGYTF. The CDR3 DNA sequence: TGCGCCAGCAGCTTGTCGGCCGCTTATGGCTACACCTTC.

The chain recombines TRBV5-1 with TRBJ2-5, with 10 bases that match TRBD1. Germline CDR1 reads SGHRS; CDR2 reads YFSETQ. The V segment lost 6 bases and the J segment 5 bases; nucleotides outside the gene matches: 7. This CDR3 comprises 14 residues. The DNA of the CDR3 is TGCGCCAGCACTTTGGGACAGGGGCAGGAGACCCAGTACTTC. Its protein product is CASTLGQGQETQYF.

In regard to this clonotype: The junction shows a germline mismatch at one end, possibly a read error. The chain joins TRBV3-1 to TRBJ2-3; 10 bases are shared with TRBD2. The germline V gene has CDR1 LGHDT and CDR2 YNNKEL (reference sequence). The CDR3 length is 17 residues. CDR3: CASSQDRTSGPTNTQYF. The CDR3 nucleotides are TGTGCCAGCAGCCAAGATCGGACTAGCGGTCCCACAAATACGCAGTATTTT.

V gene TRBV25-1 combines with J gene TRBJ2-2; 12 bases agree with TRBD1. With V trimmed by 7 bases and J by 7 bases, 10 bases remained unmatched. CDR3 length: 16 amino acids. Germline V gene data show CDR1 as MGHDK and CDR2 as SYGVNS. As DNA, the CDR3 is TGTGCCAGCAACCCCGGGACAGGGGGCGCTGACGGGGAGCTGTTTTTT. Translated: CASNPGTGGADGELFF. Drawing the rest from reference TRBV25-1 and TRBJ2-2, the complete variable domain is EADIYQTPRYLVIGTGKKITLECSQTMGHDKMYWYQQDPGMELHLIHYSYGVNSTEKGDLSSESTVSRIRTEHFPLTLESARPSHTSQYLCASNPGTGGADGELFFGEGSRLTVL.

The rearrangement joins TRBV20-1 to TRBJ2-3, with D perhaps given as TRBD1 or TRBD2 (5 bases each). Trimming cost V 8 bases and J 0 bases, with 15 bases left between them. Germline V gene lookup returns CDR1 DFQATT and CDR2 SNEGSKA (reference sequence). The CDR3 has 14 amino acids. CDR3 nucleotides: TGCAGTTGCATGAGAGGGGCTAGCACAGATACGCAGTATTTT. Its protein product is CSCMRGASTDTQYF.

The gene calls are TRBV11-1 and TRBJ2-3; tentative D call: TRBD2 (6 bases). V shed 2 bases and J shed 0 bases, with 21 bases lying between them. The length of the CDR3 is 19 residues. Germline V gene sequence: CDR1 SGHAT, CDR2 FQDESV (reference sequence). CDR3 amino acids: CASSLRIPPLSGSTDTQYF. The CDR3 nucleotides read TGTGCCAGCAGCTTACGAATCCCCCCTCTGAGCGGGAGCACAGATACGCAGTATTTT.

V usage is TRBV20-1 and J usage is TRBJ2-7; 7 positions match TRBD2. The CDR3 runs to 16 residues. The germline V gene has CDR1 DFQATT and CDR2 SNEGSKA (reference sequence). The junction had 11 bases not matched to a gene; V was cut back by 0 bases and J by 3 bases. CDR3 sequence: CSARDLGAGIVYEQYF. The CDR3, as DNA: TGCAGTGCTAGAGATCTCGGAGCGGGAATCGTCTACGAGCAGTACTTC.